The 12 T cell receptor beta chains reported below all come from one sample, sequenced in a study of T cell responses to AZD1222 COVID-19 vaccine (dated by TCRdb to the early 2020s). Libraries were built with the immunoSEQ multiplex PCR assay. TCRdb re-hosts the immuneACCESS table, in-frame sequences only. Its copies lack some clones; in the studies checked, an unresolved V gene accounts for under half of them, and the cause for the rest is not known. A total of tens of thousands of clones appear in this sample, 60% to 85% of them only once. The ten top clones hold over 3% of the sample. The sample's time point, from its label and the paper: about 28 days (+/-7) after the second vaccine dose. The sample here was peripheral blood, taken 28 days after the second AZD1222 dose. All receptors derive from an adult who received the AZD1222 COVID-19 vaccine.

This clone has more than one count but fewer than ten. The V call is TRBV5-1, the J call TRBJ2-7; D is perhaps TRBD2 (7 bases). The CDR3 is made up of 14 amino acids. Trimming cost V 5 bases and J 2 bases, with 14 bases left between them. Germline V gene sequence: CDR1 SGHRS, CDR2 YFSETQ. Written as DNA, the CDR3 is TGCGCCAGCAGTAAGGGGGGGGCCGCCTACGAGCAGTACTTC. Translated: CASSKGGAAYEQYF.

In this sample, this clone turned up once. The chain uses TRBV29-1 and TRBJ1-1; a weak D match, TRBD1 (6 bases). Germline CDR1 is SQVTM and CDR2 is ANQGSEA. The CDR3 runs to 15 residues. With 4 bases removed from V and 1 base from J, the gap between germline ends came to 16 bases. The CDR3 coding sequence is TGCAGCGTTGTAGGGGGAATTCGGGAGAACACTGAAGCTTTCTTT. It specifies CSVVGGIRENTEAFF.

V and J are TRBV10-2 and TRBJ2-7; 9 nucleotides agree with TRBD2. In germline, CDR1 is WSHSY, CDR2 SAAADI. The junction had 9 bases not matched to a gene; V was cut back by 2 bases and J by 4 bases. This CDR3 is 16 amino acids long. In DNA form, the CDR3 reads TGCGCCAGCAGTGAGGGGCTAGCGGGGCGCGTTTACGAGCAGTACTTC. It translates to CASSEGLAGRVYEQYF.

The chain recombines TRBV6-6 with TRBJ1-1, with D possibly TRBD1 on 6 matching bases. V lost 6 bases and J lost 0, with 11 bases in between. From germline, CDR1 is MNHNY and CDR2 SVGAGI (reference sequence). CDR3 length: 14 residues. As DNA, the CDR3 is TGTGCCAGCAGCCCCGGACAGTTGAACACTGAAGCTTTCTTT. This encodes CASSPGQLNTEAFF.

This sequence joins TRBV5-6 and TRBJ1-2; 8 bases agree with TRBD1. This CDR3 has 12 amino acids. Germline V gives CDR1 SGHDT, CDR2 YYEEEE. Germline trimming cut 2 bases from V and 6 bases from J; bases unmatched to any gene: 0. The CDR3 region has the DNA TGTGCCAGCAGCTTACAGGGGGATGGCTACACCTTC. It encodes CASSLQGDGYTF.

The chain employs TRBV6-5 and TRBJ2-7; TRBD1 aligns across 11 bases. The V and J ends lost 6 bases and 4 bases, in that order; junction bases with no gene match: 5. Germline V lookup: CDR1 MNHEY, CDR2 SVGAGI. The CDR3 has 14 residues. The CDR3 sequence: CASRYGTGGYEQYF. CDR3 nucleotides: TGTGCCAGCAGATACGGGACAGGGGGATACGAGCAGTACTTC.

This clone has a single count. CDR3: CASSEGGVRDAGELFF. CDR3 bases: TGTGCCAGCAGTGAAGGGGGGGTCAGGGACGCCGGGGAGCTGTTTTTT. The chain uses TRBV6-1 and TRBJ2-2, with D perhaps matching TRBD2 (6 bases). With 1 base removed from V and 6 bases from J, the gap between germline ends came to 15 bases. Germline V gives CDR1 MNHNS, CDR2 SASEGT. This CDR3 contains 16 residues.

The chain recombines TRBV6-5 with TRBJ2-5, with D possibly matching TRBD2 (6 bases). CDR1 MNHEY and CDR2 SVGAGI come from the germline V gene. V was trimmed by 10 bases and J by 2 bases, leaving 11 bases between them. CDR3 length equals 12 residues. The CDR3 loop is CATGGTQETQYF. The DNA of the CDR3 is TGTGCCACGGGTGGGACTCAAGAGACCCAGTACTTC.

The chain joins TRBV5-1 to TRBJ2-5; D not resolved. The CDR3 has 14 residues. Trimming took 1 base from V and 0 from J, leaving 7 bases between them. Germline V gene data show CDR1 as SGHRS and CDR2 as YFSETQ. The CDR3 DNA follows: TGCGCCAGCAGCTTGTCTGGGGACCAAGAGACCCAGTACTTC. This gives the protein CASSLSGDQETQYF.

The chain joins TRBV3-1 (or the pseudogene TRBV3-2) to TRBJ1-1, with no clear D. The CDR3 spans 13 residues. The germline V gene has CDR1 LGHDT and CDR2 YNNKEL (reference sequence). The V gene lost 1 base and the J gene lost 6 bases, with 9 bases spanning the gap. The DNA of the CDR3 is TGTGCCAGCAGCCAAGGACTTAGCCCTGAAGCTTTCTTT. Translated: CASSQGLSPEAFF.

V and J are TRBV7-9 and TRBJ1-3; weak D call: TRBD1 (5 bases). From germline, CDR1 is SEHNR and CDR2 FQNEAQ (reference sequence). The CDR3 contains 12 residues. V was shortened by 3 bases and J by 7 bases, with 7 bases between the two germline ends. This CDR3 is CASSLDTNTIYF. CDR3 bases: TGTGCCAGCAGCTTGGACACTAACACCATATATTTT.

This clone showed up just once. This chain's CDR3 is CASSYRIGRVETQYF. CDR3 DNA: TGTGCCAGCAGTTACCGGATCGGGCGCGTGGAGACCCAGTACTTC. This chain uses TRBV6-2 or TRBV6-3 with TRBJ2-5; D uncertain. CDR3 length: 15 amino acids. Germline V gene sequence: CDR1 MNHEY, CDR2 SVGEGT. Trimming took off 2 bases at V and 5 bases at J, with 15 bases between the two ends.